This T cell receptor (beta chain) was recorded in a study of blood T cell repertoires in COVID-19. Turning to the study itself: Sites across the United States, Italy and Spain contributed samples from acute and convalescent COVID-19. In each case, the material was cDNA or gDNA derived from T cells, B-cell-depleted T cells, or PBMCs.

In the authors' methods: Estimation of nucleated cell counts relied on the amplification of reference gene primers. Clones were sequenced by immunoSEQ multiplex PCR, and TCRdb holds only the in-frame ones, with some missing. D and trimming come from the DNA, and the V and J calls and clone size come from that table. This repertoire shows roughly 120,000 clones, 70% to 90% found once; its top ten account for less than 1.5%. Trimming at V came to 0 bases and at J to 10 bases, leaving 3 bases not matched to a gene. The CDR3 runs to 13 residues. The germline gives CDR1 MNHEY, CDR2 SVGAGI. The sample taken for sequencing was peripheral blood. This sequence was found in a man in his forties or fifties with acute or convalescent COVID-19. The chain joins TRBV6-5 to TRBJ1-2, with 9 bases lining up with TRBD1. CDR3 in amino acids: CASSYSRQGDYTF. In DNA, the CDR3 is TGTGCCAGCAGTTACTCCCGACAGGGGGACTACACCTTC.